The entry below gives a single TCR beta chain sequence along with its context. The antigen this receptor binds is unknown. Base qualities were left out, and no much larger clone turns up one base away. The donors were healthy, HIV-negative adults who had no recently reported acute infections or vaccinations. All donors were Caucasian adults living in Nashville, Tennessee, USA. Magnetic negative selection was used to enrich CD4+ T cells, after which naive cells were positively selected on CD45RA and the negative fraction became the memory subset. Blood was collected by leukapheresis, and PBMCs were isolated by Ficoll-Histopaque density gradient centrifugation and then cryopreserved in liquid nitrogen vapor phase. Analytical flow cytometry was used to check the purity and quantity of every magnetically sorted T cell population. Each sorted fraction had its genomic DNA isolated and then quantified by UV absorbance on a Nanodrop 2000c.

Using the deep immunoSEQ assay, TCR CDR3 regions were amplified from genomic DNA by multiplex PCR. Genomic DNA extracted from each cell subset was distributed evenly over all wells of several immunoSEQ 96-well plates, and each plate served as one replicate. Each replicate PCR for sorted subsets received 200 ng genomic DNA, equal to tens of thousands of T cell genomes. Purified libraries were quantified with a Qubit 3.0 fluorometer, sized on a Bioanalyzer 2100, and re-quantified with the KAPA Library Quantification kit. Each immunoSEQ 96-well plate was sequenced on its own single-read 150-cycle Illumina NextSeq 550 flow cell. The paper's data handling went like this. Because only junctional sequences without quality scores were contained in the immunoSEQ output, filtering matching that applied to full-length reads could not be performed. Sequences were annotated with PyIR, a Python wrapper for IgBLAST v1.9, using IMGT germline references to assign V/J genes and CDR3. Any read was removed if the V/J assignment was weak (E-value above 1e-6), the CDR3 was missing, or the read contained stop codons, out-of-frame junctions, or ambiguous translated residues. V3J clonotypes were defined by identical inferred V gene, J gene, and CDR3 amino acid sequence. Percentage overlap between repertoires was calculated by dividing the number of shared unique clonotypes by the size of the smaller repertoire. Richness of each repertoire was evaluated using RTK rarefaction, the Chao1 estimator, and Recon v2.1 estimates of unobserved clonotypes. For all TCRbeta clonotypes obtained by the gDNA method from a handful of donors, generation probabilities were computed with OLGA. The source is immuneACCESS, and TCRdb retained only in-frame sequences with V and J called. Part of the clones is not carried over; for the studies checked, unresolved V genes explain less than half of this, and the remainder is unexplained. V and J calls and clone size are given by that table; D and trimming were obtained from the DNA. This sample holds about 2.4 million clones; 93% were observed only once. The top ten clonotypes cover 0.36% of the sample.

This sample stems from a study of shared clonotypes between healthy human individuals (TCRdb year 2020). Study-wide context: The cohort included a few men and two women between 18 and 49 years of age. Leukapheresis yielded between about 0.94 and 9.5 billion PBMCs per donor. The study deeply sequenced blood TCR repertoires of five healthy adults to estimate repertoire size and the extent of clonotype sharing between individuals. For each donor, three plates each were used for CD4 naive and CD4 memory, two plates were used for CD8 naive, and one plate was used for CD8 memory. Different laboratories and diverse techniques were used to prepare libraries and sequence TCR repertoires, to increase sequencing depth and limit assay-specific biases.

General study outcomes and caveats: Pairwise subsampling led to the expectation that sequencing depth would affect the degree of clonotype sharing among donors. Naive subsets generally had larger estimated clonotype richness than memory subsets did. Compared with non-shared clonotypes, clonotypes shared by all four sorted-subset donors had higher generation probabilities. When four donors were compared, the shared fraction of clonotypes was about 5.5% for naive CD4, 3.5% to 4% for naive CD8, about 2.4% for memory CD4, and 0.4% for memory CD8. Only blood was sampled, and tissue TCR repertoires likely differ from those in blood. The small number of donors limited the genetic and exposure-history diversity represented. Even with the large sequencing depth, rarefaction of the sorted-subset datasets indicated that sequencing was incomplete.

The TCR was taken from a man between 18 and 29 years old in good health. Some clones in this sample may be carry-over from other donors' samples. Sequenced: naive CD4+ T cells from PBMCs. In the paper's terms, the cell subset or site label means: CD45RA+ positively selected.

The DNA sequence is TGCAGCGGGTGGGTAGGGGACACTGAAGCTTTCTTT. Translated, this is CSGWVGDTEAFF. The chain uses TRBV29-1 and TRBJ1-1; perhaps TRBD1 is the D gene, with 5 bases matching. In the germline V gene, CDR1 corresponds to SQVTM and CDR2 to ANQGSEA. Relative to germline, V is 7 bases shorter and J is 3 bases shorter, with 12 bases between their ends. Including the terminal cysteine and phenylalanine, the CDR3 comprises 12 residues. Only CDR3 DNA is held: 36 bases, read in frame from base 1.